These T cell receptor beta chains were read from a single sample in a study of human T cells and chemical hapten exposure. TCRdb re-called the RACE reads with MiXCR, one entry per CDR3 protein. This table has around 300,000 distinct CDR3 sequences, around 5.5% appearing once. The sequences come from whole blood, collected in connection with sensitization to the hapten diphenylcyclopropenone (DPC). The receptors originated from a woman in her late teens or twenties with alopecia areata. Some clones in this sample may be carry-over from other donors' samples. Each CDR3 is given with its conserved first and last residue. A D gene is named only where the DNA matches it firmly. The size of a clone is reported for some rows only, either as once, few or many, or as a class for expanded clones.

size	D	V	J	CDR3	DNA
-	-	TRBV20-1	TRBJ2-7	CSATTLRGAYEQYF	TGCAGTGCCACTACCCTCAGGGGTGCCTACGAGCAGTACTTC
many	-	TRBV28	TRBJ2-7	CATRLGASYEQYF	TGTGCCACCAGACTGGGAGCCTCCTACGAGCAGTACTTC
-	-	TRBV9	TRBJ2-1	CASSVDGYNEQFF	TGTGCCAGCAGCGTAGACGGGTACAATGAGCAGTTCTTC
many	-	TRBV12-5	TRBJ1-5	CATTGTLHQPQHF	TGTGCTACCACCGGGACACTTCATCAGCCCCAGCATTTT
-	TRBD1	TRBV15	TRBJ2-7	CATSVQDRASSYEQYF	TGTGCCACCAGCGTACAAGACAGGGCGAGCTCCTACGAGCAGTACTTC
few	TRBD2	TRBV11-2	TRBJ2-3	CASSWYRSGGPSGGYSTDTQYF	TGTGCCAGCAGCTGGTACAGGTCAGGGGGCCCTAGCGGGGGATATAGCACAGATACGCAGTATTTT
many	TRBD1	TRBV6-2/TRBV6-3	TRBJ1-2	CASRRTTGAAYGYTF	TGTGCCAGCAGGCGCACGACAGGGGCCGCGTATGGCTACACCTTC
many	-	TRBV29-1	TRBJ1-5	CSVDGGGGQPQHF	TGCAGCGTTGATGGGGGTGGGGGTCAGCCCCAGCATTTT
few	TRBD2	TRBV20-1	TRBJ2-1	CSARATSGGYNEQFF	TGCAGTGCTAGGGCCACTAGCGGGGGGTACAATGAGCAGTTCTTC
many	-	TRBV24-1	TRBJ1-6	CATSSGPSNSPLHF	TGTGCCACCAGTTCGGGACCCTCAAATTCACCCCTCCACTTT
many	TRBD1	TRBV7-2	TRBJ2-1	CASGRTGGSREQFF	TGTGCCAGCGGCCGGACAGGGGGGTCAAGGGAGCAGTTCTTC